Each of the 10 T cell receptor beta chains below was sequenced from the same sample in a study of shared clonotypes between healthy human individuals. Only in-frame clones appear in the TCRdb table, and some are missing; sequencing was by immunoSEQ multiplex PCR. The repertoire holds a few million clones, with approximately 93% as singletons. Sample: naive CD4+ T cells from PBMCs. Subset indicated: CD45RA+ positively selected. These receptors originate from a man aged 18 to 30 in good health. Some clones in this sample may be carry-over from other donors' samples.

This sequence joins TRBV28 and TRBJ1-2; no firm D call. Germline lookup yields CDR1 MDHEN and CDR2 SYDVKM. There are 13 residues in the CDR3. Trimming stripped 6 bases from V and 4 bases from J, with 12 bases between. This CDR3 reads CASRPWAAYGYTF. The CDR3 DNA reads TGTGCCAGCAGACCCTGGGCCGCCTATGGCTACACCTTC.

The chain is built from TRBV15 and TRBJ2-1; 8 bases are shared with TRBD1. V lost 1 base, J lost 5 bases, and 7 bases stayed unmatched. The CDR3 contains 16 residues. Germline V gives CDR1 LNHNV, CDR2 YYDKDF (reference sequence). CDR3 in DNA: TGTGCCACCAGCAGAGCGCCCTTGACAGGGGACAATGAGCAGTTCTTC. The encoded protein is CATSRAPLTGDNEQFF.

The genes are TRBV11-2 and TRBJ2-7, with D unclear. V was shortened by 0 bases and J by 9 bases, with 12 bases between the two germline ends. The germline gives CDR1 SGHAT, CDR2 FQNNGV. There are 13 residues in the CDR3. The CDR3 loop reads CASSLDRVVGQYF. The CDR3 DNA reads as TGTGCCAGCAGCTTAGATCGGGTGGTTGGGCAGTACTTC.

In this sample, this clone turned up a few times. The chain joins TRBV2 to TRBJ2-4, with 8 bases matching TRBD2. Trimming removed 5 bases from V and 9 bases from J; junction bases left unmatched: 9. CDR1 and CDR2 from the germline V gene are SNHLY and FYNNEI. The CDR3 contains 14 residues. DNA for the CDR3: TGTGCCAGCAGTCCTAGGACTAGCTTGGGCATTCAGTACTTC. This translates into CASSPRTSLGIQYF. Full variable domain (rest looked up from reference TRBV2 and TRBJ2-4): EPEVTQTPSHQVTQMGQEVILRCVPISNHLYFYWYRQILGQKVEFLVSFYNNEISEKSEIFDDQFSVERPDGSNFTLKIRSTKLEDSAMYFCASSPRTSLGIQYFGAGTRLSVL.

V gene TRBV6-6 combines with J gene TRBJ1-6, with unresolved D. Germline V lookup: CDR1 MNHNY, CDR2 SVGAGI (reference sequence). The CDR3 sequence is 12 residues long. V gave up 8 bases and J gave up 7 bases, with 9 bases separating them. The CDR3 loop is CASSILNSPLHF. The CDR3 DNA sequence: TGTGCCAGCTCCATTTTGAATTCACCCCTCCACTTT.

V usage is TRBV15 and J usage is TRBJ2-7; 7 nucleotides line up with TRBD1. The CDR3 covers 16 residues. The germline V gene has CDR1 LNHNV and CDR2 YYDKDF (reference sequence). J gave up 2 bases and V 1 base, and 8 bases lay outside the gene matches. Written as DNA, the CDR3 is TGTGCCACCAGCAGAGCCCCCTCGACAGGGCCCTACGAGCAGTACTTC. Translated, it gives CATSRAPSTGPYEQYF.

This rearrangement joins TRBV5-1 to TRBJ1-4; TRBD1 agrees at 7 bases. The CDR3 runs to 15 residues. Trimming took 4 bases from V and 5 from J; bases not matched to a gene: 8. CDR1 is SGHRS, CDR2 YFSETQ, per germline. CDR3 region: CASSVSGTENEKLFF. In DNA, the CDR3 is TGCGCCAGCAGCGTTTCCGGGACAGAGAATGAAAAACTGTTTTTT.

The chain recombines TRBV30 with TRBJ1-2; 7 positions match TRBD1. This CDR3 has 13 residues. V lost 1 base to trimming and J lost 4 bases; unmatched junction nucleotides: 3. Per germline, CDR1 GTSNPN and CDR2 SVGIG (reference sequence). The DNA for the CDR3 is TGTGCCTGGAGTGCACAGGGGTTCTATGGCTACACCTTC. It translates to CAWSAQGFYGYTF.

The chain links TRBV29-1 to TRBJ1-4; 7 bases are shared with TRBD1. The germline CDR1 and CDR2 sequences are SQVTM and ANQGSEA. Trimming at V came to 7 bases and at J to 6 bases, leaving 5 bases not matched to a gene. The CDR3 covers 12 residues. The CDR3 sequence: CSAFGTDEKLFF. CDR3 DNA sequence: TGCAGCGCATTCGGGACAGATGAAAAACTGTTTTTT.

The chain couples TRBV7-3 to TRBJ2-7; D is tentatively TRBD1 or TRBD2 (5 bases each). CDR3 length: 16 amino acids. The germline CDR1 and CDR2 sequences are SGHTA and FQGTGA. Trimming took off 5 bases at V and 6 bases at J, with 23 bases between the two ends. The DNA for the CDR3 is TGTGCCAGCAGCCTCTTAGGGACCAACACCCTACGCGAGCAGTACTTC. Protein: CASSLLGTNTLREQYF.